This entry features one TCR beta chain sequence. Its recognized antigen is unknown. One base away there is no much larger clone; base qualities are not given. This entry comes from a study of T cell clonotyping in hematopoietic cell transplantation (dated by TCRdb to the early 2020s). Study-wide context: Recipient samples taken before transplant were collected after cytoreduction. In the study, 140 or so blood samples were gathered from roughly 33 consecutive transplant recipients and their related donors. Patients were recruited between September 2015 and January 2017 and followed until September 2020 or death.

CDR1 and CDR2 are drawn from the germline V gene: SGHVS, FNYEAQ. V is shortened by 6 bases, J by 7 bases, and the region joining them spans 13 bases. Including the terminal cysteine and phenylalanine, the CDR3 comprises 13 residues. Only the CDR3 DNA is retained, 39 bases long and in frame from the first base. The immunoSEQ assay, a bias-controlled multiplex PCR with V- and J-specific primers, was used to amplify TCR beta CDR3 regions from genomic DNA. A second PCR step added a proprietary barcode and Illumina adapter sequences to the CDR3 amplicons. An Illumina MiSeq instrument was used for sequencing of the CDR3 libraries. The study's own analysis went as follows. immunoSEQ Analyzer 3.0 was used for export and quality control, with R Bioconductor and Immunarch used for downstream analyses. Only productive rearrangements within the normalized downsampled data set were used in the calculation of repertoire metrics. In the normalized cohort, a clonotype counted as pathologically expanded if the clonotype was larger than 5 templates. Repertoire diversity was measured with the Inverse Simpson Index. To capture all clonotypes, CMV-specificity analyses were performed on the non-normalized data set. In its TCRdb copy, this immuneACCESS table keeps in-frame sequences only and misses some clones. Where compared with another copy, unresolved V genes explain less than half of these, and the others have no known cause. V, J and clone size were drawn from that table, and D and trimming were deduced from the DNA. The sample table lists some 40,000 clones, 85% of them with a count of one. The biggest ten clones account for roughly 2.8% of the sample.

The sample's time point label, decoded: recipient sample about 28 days before transplant, after cytoreduction. Blood from recipients was drawn roughly 28 days before transplant, then again at days 30, 100 and 180 after transplant. Nuclei Lysis Solution was used to extract genomic DNA from fresh or cryopreserved unfractionated peripheral blood mononuclear cells. On the study overall, not on this receptor specifically: Broader TCR repertoire diversity after transplant was predicted by Inverse Simpson Index values from donors and from recipients before transplant. After transplant, TCR diversity in recipients dropped, and pathologically expanded clonotypes climbed progressively between day 30 and day 180. The sample size was limited and the cells went unsorted, which meant the CD4 and CD8 repertoire contributions could not be told apart. Recipient repertoires showed only a small fraction of overlap with donor repertoires, and over 95% appeared de novo at the given depth.

This clonotype was obtained from a man between 60 and 70 years old with acute myeloid leukemia. Some clones in this sample may be carry-over from other donors' samples. The specimen was peripheral blood mononuclear cells, collected before stem cell transplant. The rearranged chain carries TRBV7-6 and TRBJ1-3; D gene: possibly TRBD1, on 6 matching bases. The nucleotide sequence reads TGTGCCAGCAGAAATACAGGGACCAACACCATATATTTT. Its amino acids are CASRNTGTNTIYF.